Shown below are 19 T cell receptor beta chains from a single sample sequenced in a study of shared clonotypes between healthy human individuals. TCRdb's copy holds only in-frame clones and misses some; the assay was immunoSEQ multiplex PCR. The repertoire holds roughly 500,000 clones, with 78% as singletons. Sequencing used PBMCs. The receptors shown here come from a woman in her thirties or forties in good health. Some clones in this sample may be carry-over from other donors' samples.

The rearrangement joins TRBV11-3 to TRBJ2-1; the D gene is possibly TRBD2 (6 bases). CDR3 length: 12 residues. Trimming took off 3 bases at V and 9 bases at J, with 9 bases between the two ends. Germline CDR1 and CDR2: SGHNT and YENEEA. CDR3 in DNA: TGTGCCAGCAGCTTGTTGGAGGGTGAGCAGTTCTTC. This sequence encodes CASSLLEGEQFF. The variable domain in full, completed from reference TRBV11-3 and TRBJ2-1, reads EAGVVQSPRYKIIEKKQPVAFWCNPISGHNTLYWYLQNLGQGPELLIRYENEEAVDDSQLPKDRFSAERLKGVDSTLKIQPAELGDSAVYLCASSLLEGEQFFGPGTRLTVL.

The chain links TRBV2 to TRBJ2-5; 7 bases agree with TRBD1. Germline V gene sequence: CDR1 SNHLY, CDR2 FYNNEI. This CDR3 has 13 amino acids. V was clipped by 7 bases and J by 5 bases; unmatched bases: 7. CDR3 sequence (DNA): TGTGCCAGCAAGGAGACAGGGTGGGAGACCCAGTACTTC. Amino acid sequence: CASKETGWETQYF. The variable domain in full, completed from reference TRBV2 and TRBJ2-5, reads EPEVTQTPSHQVTQMGQEVILRCVPISNHLYFYWYRQILGQKVEFLVSFYNNEISEKSEIFDDQFSVERPDGSNFTLKIRSTKLEDSAMYFCASKETGWETQYFGPGTRLLVL.

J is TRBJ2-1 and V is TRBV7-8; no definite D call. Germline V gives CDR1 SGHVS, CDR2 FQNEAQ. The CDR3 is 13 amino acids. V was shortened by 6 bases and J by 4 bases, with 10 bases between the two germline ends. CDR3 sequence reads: CASRPGLYNEQFF. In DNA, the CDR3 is TGTGCCAGCAGGCCCGGGTTATACAATGAGCAGTTCTTC.

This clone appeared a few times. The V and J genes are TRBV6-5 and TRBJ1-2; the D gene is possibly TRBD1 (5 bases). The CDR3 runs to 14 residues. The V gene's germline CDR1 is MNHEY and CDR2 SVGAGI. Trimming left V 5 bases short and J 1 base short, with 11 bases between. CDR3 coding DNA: TGTGCCAGCAGTAGCCTACAGGTTAACTATGGCTACACCTTC. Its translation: CASSSLQVNYGYTF.

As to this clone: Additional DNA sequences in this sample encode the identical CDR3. The CDR3 spells CATSRDLGEKLFF. The CDR3 nucleotides are TGTGCCACCAGCAGAGATCTGGGGGAAAAACTGTTTTTT. This sequence joins TRBV15 and TRBJ1-4, with unresolved D. The CDR3 sequence is 13 residues long. CDR1 is LNHNV and CDR2 is YYDKDF in the germline V gene (reference sequence). The V end was cut by 0 bases, the J end by 8 bases, with 7 bases between.

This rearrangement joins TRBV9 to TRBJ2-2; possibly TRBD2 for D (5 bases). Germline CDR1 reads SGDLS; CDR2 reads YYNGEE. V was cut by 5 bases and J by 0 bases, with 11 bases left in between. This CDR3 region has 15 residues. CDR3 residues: CASSSREPNTGELFF. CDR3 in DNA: TGTGCCAGCAGTTCCCGGGAACCGAACACCGGGGAGCTGTTTTTT.

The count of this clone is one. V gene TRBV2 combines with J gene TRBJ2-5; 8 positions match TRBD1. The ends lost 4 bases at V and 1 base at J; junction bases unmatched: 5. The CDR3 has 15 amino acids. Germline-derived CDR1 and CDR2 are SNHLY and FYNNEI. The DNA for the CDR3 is TGTGCCAGCAGTGTCCGGCAGGGGGCCCAAGAGACCCAGTACTTC. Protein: CASSVRQGAQETQYF.

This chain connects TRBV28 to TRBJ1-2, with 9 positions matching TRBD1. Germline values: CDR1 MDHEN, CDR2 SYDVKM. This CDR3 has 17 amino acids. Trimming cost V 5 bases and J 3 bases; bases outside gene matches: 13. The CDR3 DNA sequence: TGTGCCAGCAGTGGACTACAGGGGGCCCAAGTTTACTATGGCTACACCTTC. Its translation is CASSGLQGAQVYYGYTF.

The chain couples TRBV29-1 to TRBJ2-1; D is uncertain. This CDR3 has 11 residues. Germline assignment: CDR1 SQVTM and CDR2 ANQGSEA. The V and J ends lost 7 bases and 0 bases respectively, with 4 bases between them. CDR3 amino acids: CSGASYNEQFF. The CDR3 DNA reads TGCAGCGGGGCCTCCTACAATGAGCAGTTCTTC.

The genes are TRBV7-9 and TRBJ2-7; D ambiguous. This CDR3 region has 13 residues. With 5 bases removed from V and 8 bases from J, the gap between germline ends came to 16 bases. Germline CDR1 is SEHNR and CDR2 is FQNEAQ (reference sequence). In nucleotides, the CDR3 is TGTGCCAGCAGCACCCCCTCTTTGATACAGCAGTACTTC. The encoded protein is CASSTPSLIQQYF.

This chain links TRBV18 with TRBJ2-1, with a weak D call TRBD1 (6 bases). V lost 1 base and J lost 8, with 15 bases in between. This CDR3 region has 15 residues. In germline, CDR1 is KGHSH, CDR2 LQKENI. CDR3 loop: CASSPRVQGFDEQFF. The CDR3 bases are TGTGCCAGCTCACCACGGGTACAGGGCTTCGATGAGCAGTTCTTC.

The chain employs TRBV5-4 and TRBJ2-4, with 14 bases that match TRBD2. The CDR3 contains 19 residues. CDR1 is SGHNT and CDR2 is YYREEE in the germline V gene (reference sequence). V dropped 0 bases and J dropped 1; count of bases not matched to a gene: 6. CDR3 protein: CASSLAPGLAGVAKNIQYF. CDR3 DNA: TGTGCCAGCAGCTTGGCCCCGGGACTAGCGGGAGTCGCCAAAAACATTCAGTACTTC.

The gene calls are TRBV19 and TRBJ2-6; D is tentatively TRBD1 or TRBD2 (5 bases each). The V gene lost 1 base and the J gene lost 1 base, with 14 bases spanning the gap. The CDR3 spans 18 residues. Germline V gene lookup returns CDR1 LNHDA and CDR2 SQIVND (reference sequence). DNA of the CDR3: TGTGCCAGTAGTATAGTAGGGGCGGGTAGGTCTGGGGCCAACGTCCTGACTTTC. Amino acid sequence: CASSIVGAGRSGANVLTF.

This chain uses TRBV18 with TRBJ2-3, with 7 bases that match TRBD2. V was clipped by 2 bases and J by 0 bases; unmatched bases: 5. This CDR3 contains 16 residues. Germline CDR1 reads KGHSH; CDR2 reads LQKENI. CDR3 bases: TGTGCCAGCTCACCATTCGCTAGCGGAAGCACAGATACGCAGTATTTT. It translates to CASSPFASGSTDTQYF.

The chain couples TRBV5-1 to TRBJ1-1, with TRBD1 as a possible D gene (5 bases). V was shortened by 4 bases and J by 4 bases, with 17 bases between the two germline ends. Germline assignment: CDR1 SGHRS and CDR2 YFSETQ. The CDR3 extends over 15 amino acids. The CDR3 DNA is TGCGCCAGCAGCCCAACCCCCAGGGCAGGCACTGAAGCTTTCTTT. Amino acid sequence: CASSPTPRAGTEAFF.

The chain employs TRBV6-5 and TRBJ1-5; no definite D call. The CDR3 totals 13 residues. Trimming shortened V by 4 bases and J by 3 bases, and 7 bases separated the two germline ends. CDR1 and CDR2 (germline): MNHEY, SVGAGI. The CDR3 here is CASSLYLNQPQHF. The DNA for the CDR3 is TGTGCCAGCAGTTTATACCTCAATCAGCCCCAGCATTTT.

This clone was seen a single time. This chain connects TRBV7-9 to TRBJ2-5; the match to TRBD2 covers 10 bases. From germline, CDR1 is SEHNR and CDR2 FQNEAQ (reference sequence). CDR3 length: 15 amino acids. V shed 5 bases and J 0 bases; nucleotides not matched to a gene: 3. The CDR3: CASSRTSGYQETQYF. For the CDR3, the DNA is TGTGCCAGCAGCAGGACTAGCGGCTACCAAGAGACCCAGTACTTC.

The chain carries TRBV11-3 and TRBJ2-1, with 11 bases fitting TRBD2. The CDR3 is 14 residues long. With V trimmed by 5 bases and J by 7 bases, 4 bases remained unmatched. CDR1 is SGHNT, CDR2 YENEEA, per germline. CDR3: CASSQLAGANEQFF. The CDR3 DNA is TGTGCCAGCAGCCAACTAGCGGGAGCAAATGAGCAGTTCTTC.

The DNA for the CDR3 is TGTGCCAGTAGCACACAGGGGGCGTCGAGTGGCTACACCTTC. It translates to CASSTQGASSGYTF. The J gene is TRBJ1-2, the V gene TRBV19; 9 bases fit TRBD1. The V gene end was trimmed by 6 bases and the J gene end by 7 bases; junction bases not matched to a gene: 9. Germline loops: CDR1 LNHDA, CDR2 SQIVND (reference sequence). This CDR3 comprises 14 residues.